This T cell receptor (beta chain) comes out of a study of cytomegalovirus exposure and HLA in healthy donors (TCRdb year 2017). About the study as a whole: An earlier analysis of 587 of the donors reported about 250 Gb of sequence data and more than 90 million unique TCR beta sequences from 190 million or so T cells. About 280 gigabases of sequencing data and around 85 million unique TCR sequences made up an early release that covered some 640 HLA-typed donors. Of the approximately 400 genotyped donors, approximately 80% fell in the genetic ancestry cluster associated with self-reported Caucasian donors. The study aimed to test whether cataloging public T cell receptors could reveal signatures of past pathogen exposure. The study profiled the T cell repertoires of 666 subjects by immunosequencing and related them to cytomegalovirus serostatus. In addition to the first cohort of roughly 700 subjects, a separate validation cohort of approximately 120 different subjects was used. To predict cytomegalovirus infection status, the study brought together high-throughput TCR immunosequencing, statistical association of individual TCRs with disease status, and machine learning. A later analysis re-analyzed previously published TCR beta repertoires from approximately 670 donors and added high-resolution HLA genotyping to study TCR occurrence patterns. The later analysis used no new phenotypic data to find candidate immune exposures, relying instead on TCR beta sequences and their occurrence across donors. An earlier analysis of about 600 of the donors used high-throughput TCR beta sequencing to judge whether each TCR beta V gene segment behaved as functional or pseudogenic. Alongside the repertoire data, information on donor age, sex, ethnicity and CMV serostatus was compiled. In a later genetic analysis, genome-wide SNP genotypes for about 65% of the roughly 700 donors were used, and that subset was treated as a discovery cohort. All discovery cohort repertoires had been generated using a single sequencing platform. HLA typing covered class I and class II loci at four-digit resolution. Typing coverage varied by locus: about 620-630 donors for A, B, C, DRB1 and DQB1; roughly 510 for DQA1; approximately 610 for DPA1; fewer than 480 for DPB1. Because of strong linkage in the cohort, roughly five DR-DQ haplotypes were treated as single units for association and clustering. Among almost 400 genotyped donors of the cohort, an average of approximately 230,000 unique TCR beta nucleotide sequences were sequenced per donor, approximately 20% of them non-productive.

CDR1 MNHEY and CDR2 SMNVEV were looked up in the germline V gene (reference sequence). The CDR3 goes from the cysteine to the phenylalanine over 15 residues. The retained sequence is limited to the CDR3, 45 bases, with the frame set at the first base. The germline V end is reduced by 6 bases and the J end by 4 bases; junction bases left unmatched: 7. This clone was found a few times. Its cognate antigen has yet to be identified. No base-level quality is on record; no much larger clone is a single base apart. Libraries were made using the immunoSEQ multiplex PCR assay. For the multiplex PCR, a mixture combining 60 forward primers for TCR Vbeta segments and 13 reverse primers for TCR Jbeta segments was used. Amplification of the CDR3 region of rearranged TCR beta genes was performed with a multiplex PCR assay on genomic DNA. On the Illumina HiSeq System, the amplified TCR beta libraries were sequenced as 87-base-pair reads. Concerning the study's data processing: In a later analysis, roughly 80 million unique TCR beta chains were counted across the 500 to 850 repertoires, and roughly 10 million of these chains were shared by at least two donors. Raw reads were error-corrected and collapsed into unique sequences with a nearest-neighbor algorithm that merged closely related sequences to remove PCR and sequencing errors. V, D and J gene segments were assigned by aligning CDR3 sequences to IMGT reference sequences. Each retained sequence needed at least a six-nucleotide match to both a V gene segment and a J gene segment. Rearrangements were called productive when the CDR3 lacked stop codons and stayed in frame with V and J; all others were non-productive. CDR3 was defined by IMGT convention, running from the second conserved V-encoded cysteine to the conserved J-encoded phenylalanine. In an earlier analysis of around 600 of the donors, sequences lacking an unambiguous match to a single V gene segment were excluded. An earlier analysis of approximately 590 of the donors classified V segments as functional when productive rearrangements were above 56.7% and as segregating when the standard deviation between donors was above 5%. A statistical classification framework was developed to diagnose cytomegalovirus status using the catalog of TCR beta chain sequences. A later analysis assigned V and J genes by comparing TCR nucleotide sequences with IMGT/GENE-DB human TR gene sequences. In a later analysis, CDR3 sequences and most-parsimonious VDJ recombination scenarios were assigned using the TCRdist pipeline. In a later analysis, every TCR beta chain was defined by the combination of its CDR3 amino acid sequence and its V-gene family, and reads without a unique V-gene family were dropped. A later analysis removed 592 highly shared, low-generation-probability nucleotide sequences to deal with suspected cross-contamination and a sequencing artifact. For each public chain, a later analysis derived a clonal expansion index from normalized ranks of inferred template counts within each repertoire. In a later analysis, generation probabilities were computed with a VDJ recombination model fitted to out-of-frame rearrangements, and the resulting probabilities were checked against IGoR. Hypergeometric tests were used in a later analysis to score TCR-TCR, TCR-HLA and TCR-CMV co-occurrence, with a repertoire-size bias correction applied to the TCR pairs. False discovery rates were estimated in a later analysis by permuting HLA or CMV assignments 20 times. In a later analysis, co-occurring TCRs were grouped using DBSCAN, with TCRdist sequence similarity added in when clustering inside HLA-allele-positive subsets. Repertoires with fewer than 30,000 or more than 120,000 public chains, plus five repertoires with anomalous nucleotide sharing, were excluded from co-occurrence clustering. Imported from immuneACCESS, the table was reduced by TCRdb to in-frame sequences with V and J called. These copies leave out some clones; in studies compared against another copy, an unresolved V gene accounts for under half, and the cause of the remainder is not known. V and J calls and clone size are given by that table; D and trimming were obtained from the DNA. A total of about 130,000 clones appear in this sample, around 73% of them only once. The ten top clones hold 1% to 1.5% of the sample.

In total, 666 healthy bone marrow donors made up the cohort. At the time of sampling, every cohort member was nominally healthy, though immune exposures that went unrecorded were likely present. The donor tested CMV seronegative, placing the donor among the 350 or so seronegative members of the cohort. Each donor provided a peripheral blood sample, and peripheral blood mononuclear cells were used for TCR beta sequencing. Genomic DNA was extracted from the blood cell samples with the Qiagen DNeasy Blood Extraction Kit. Results the study describes overall, beyond this receptor: In vitro tests confirmed that three of the cytomegalovirus-associated TCR beta chains recognize cytomegalovirus antigens. Only TCR beta chains were sequenced in this cohort, and the absence of alpha or paired-chain data limited detectable features. The 87-base-pair reads could not distinguish some IMGT-functional V segments, including TRBV6-2 and TRBV6-3, so those segments were excluded. A later analysis found that TCR association rates varied across HLA loci, with DRB1 alleles showing the most associated TCRs and HLA-C alleles the fewest. The study listed 150 to 200 TCR beta chains as associated with cytomegalovirus. A later genetic analysis associated a missense DCLRE1C variant with V-gene and J-gene trimming of TCR beta chains, and an independent cohort replicated the association. Broadly in line with IMGT annotations, most TCR beta V segments showed up in productive rearrangements about 90% or about 30% of the time in an earlier analysis of several hundred of the donors. Because counts were too low, fewer than 20 rarely observed V segments, including chromosome 9 orphons, were excluded from the earlier analysis of some 540 of the donors. Compared with equally common non-associated chains, HLA-associated TCR beta chains in a later analysis were more clonally expanded and had lower generation probabilities. Specific HLA alleles were associated with 16,951 TCR beta sequences at a false discovery rate of 0.05 in a later analysis. Compared with the approximately 700-donor mean, donors in an Asian-associated ancestry cluster had fewer N-insertions in productive TCRs, according to a later genetic analysis. Across donors, most TCR sequences were observed very rarely, whereas some public TCRs were present in many individuals. Most CMV-associated TCR beta chains appeared to be HLA-restricted in a later analysis, and the HLA associations seemed to be driven largely by CMV exposure. A further reported finding was that TCR beta sequences accurately predicted the HLA-A and HLA-B alleles for most subjects in the first cohort. It was suggested by the authors that the approach could potentially be generalized to other disease states and immunological phenotypes. Correlated functional status among segregating V segments might reflect linkage disequilibrium, but an unknown experimental factor could not be ruled out. A group of highly shared sequence variants was considered likely to be a technical artifact of the sequencing pipeline. Presence/absence analyses assumed roughly uniform sequencing depth across donors, an assumption that may not hold. Cytomegalovirus status was reported to be diagnosed by the classifier with high specificity and sensitivity in both the original and validation cohorts. Because some donors lacked HLA typing at each locus, the association tests relied only on the typed subset. For the cohort, immune exposure information was limited to CMV serostatus. A later analysis reported that several top co-occurrence clusters appeared linked to parvovirus B19, influenza, CMV and Epstein-Barr virus. When HLA alleles, especially DR and DQ, strongly co-occurred, TCR associations were difficult to assign to individual alleles.

This sequence uses TRBV27 and TRBJ2-2, and 8 junctional nucleotides match TRBD2. This sequence was found in a man aged 45 to 65 in good health and CMV-seronegative. What was sequenced was PBMCs. The bases read TGTGCCAGCAGAACCCGGACTAGCTCCACCGGGGAGCTGTTTTTT. This sequence encodes CASRTRTSSTGELFF.